Below are 30 T cell receptor beta chains sequenced from a single sample in a study of CD8+CD57+ T cells in acquired aplastic anemia. CDR3 and TCR beta VDJ profiling relied on genomic DNA as the template. TCRdb re-analysed the reads in MiXCR, keeping a single row per CDR3 protein. This sample has 200,000 to 250,000 distinct CDR3 sequences, with about a third found just once. Sequenced input: sorted CD4+, CD8+, or CD8+CD57+ T cells (not recorded which) from PBMCs. All receptors come from a human donor in good health, serving as a control.

As to this clonotype: A much larger clone lies a single base off, so this may be a read error. The rearrangement joins TRBV9 to TRBJ1-1; 8 nucleotides align to TRBD1. The V gene's germline CDR1 is SGDLS and CDR2 YYNGEE. The CDR3 is made up of 15 amino acids. The chain's CDR3 is CASSARTGRDTGAFF. The CDR3 DNA follows: TGTGCCAGCAGCGCAAGGACAGGGAGAGACACTGGAGCTTTCTTT.

This clonotype has a count of ten or more. The CDR3 loop reads CASSTGTAAVGQYF. DNA for the CDR3: TGTGCCAGCAGCACTGGGACGGCCGCGGTGGGCCAGTACTTC. V is TRBV5-5 and J is TRBJ2-5; D is possibly TRBD1 or TRBD2 (5 bases each). Germline V lookup: CDR1 SGHKS, CDR2 YYEKEE (reference sequence). The CDR3 covers 14 residues. V lost 4 bases, J lost 10 bases, and 20 bases lay in between.

The chain has TRBV7-9 and TRBJ2-7, with D hard to call. Per germline, CDR1 SEHNR and CDR2 FQNEAQ (reference sequence). The CDR3 has 10 amino acids. Between the trimmed V and J ends, which lost 8 bases and 4 bases, there was a span of 6 bases. The CDR3 nucleotides are TGTGCCAGCGCGGAGTACGAGCAGTACTTC. Translation gives CASAEYEQYF. Full variable domain (outside the CDR3, taken from reference TRBV7-9 and TRBJ2-7): DTGVSQNPRHKITKRGQNVTFRCDPISEHNRLYWYRQTLGQGPEFLTYFQNEAQLEKSRLLSDRFSAERPKGSFSTLEIQRTEQGDSAMYLCASAEYEQYFGPGTRLTVT.

This sequence joins TRBV2 and TRBJ2-5; D gene ambiguous. V shed 4 bases and J shed 5 bases, with 17 bases lying between them. This CDR3 region has 15 residues. Germline lookup yields CDR1 SNHLY and CDR2 FYNNEI. The CDR3 loop reads CASSAIRQFSETQYF. DNA of the CDR3: TGTGCCAGCAGTGCCATCCGCCAGTTCTCCGAGACCCAGTACTTC.

This clonotype has more than one count but fewer than ten. Lacking the conserved final phenylalanine or tryptophan, this CDR3 likely reflects a read error. It is unclear where the CDR3 begins or ends on the DNA, so no DNA is shown, and the CDR3 is as TCRdb lists it. V usage is TRBV29-1 and J usage is TRBJ1-2. The germline V gene has CDR1 SQVTM and CDR2 ANQGSEA. The CDR3 extends over 10 residues, inclusive of both ends. The CDR3 region is CSVDASGNTC.

The V and J genes are TRBV3-1 and TRBJ1-2; possibly TRBD1 for D (5 bases). The ends were cut back, 8 bases at V and 3 bases at J, with 10 bases in the middle. Germline CDR1 reads LGHDT; CDR2 reads YNNKEL (reference sequence). This CDR3 is built from 12 residues. The CDR3 coding sequence is TGTGCCAGCGGGGGGGGGGACTATGGCTACACCTTC. Protein sequence: CASGGGDYGYTF.

On this clonotype itself: A single base separates this from a much larger clone, so it may be a read error. The rearrangement joins TRBV2 to TRBJ1-5; 10 nucleotides agree with TRBD1. Per the germline V gene, CDR1 is SNHLY and CDR2 is FYNNEI. The V gene end was trimmed by 5 bases and the J gene end by 6 bases; junction bases not matched to a gene: 4. The length of the CDR3 is 14 residues. The CDR3 region has the DNA TGTGCCAGCAGTTGGACAGGGGGTGGTCAGCCCCAGCATTTT. Translated: CASSWTGGGQPQHF.

This CDR3 is CASSVQGARYEQYF. The CDR3 nucleotides read TGTGCCAGCAGCGTACAGGGGGCGCGATACGAGCAGTACTTC. The rearrangement links TRBV7-6 to TRBJ2-7; 9 positions agree with TRBD1. The ends lost 5 bases at V and 4 bases at J; junction bases unmatched: 6. CDR3 length: 14 residues. Looked up from germline, CDR1 is SGHVS and CDR2 is FNYEAQ. Using reference TRBV7-6 and TRBJ2-7 for the parts outside the CDR3, the full variable domain is GAGVSQSPRYKVTKRGQDVALRCDPISGHVSLYWYRQALGQGPEFLTYFNYEAQQDKSGLPNDRFSAERPEGSISTLTIQRTEQRDSAMYRCASSVQGARYEQYFGPGTRLTVT.

Regarding this clonotype: An end of the junction does not agree with germline; a read error may underlie this. The chain has TRBV3-1 and TRBJ1-2; maybe TRBD1 (5 bases). Germline CDR1 and CDR2: LGHDT and YNNKEL (reference sequence). CDR3 size: 16 residues. The CDR3 DNA is TGTGCCAGCAGCCAAGCACTTACGAGGCGGGACTATAGCTACACCTTC. Its protein product is CASSQALTRRDYSYTF.

This chain links TRBV13 with TRBJ2-7, with TRBD2 identical over 11 bases. The CDR3 is 17 residues long. V gave up 2 bases and J gave up 4 bases; unmatched junction bases: 10. CDR1 and CDR2 from the germline V gene are PRHDT and FYEKMQ (reference sequence). The CDR3: CASSLSTSGSEPYEQYF. The CDR3 DNA follows: TGTGCCAGCAGCTTATCCACTAGCGGGAGTGAACCGTACGAGCAGTACTTC. Supplemented by reference TRBV13 and TRBJ2-7, the full variable domain reads AAGVIQSPRHLIKEKRETATLKCYPIPRHDTVYWYQQGPGQDPQFLISFYEKMQSDKGSIPDRFSAQQFSDYHSELNMSSLELGDSALYFCASSLSTSGSEPYEQYFGPGTRLTVT.

This clonotype was detected many times. The V and J genes are TRBV10-3 and TRBJ2-3; 7 bases fit TRBD2. V lost 8 bases, J lost 5 bases, and 10 bases stayed unmatched. The CDR3 spans 14 residues. CDR1 is ENHRY and CDR2 is SYGVKD in the germline V gene. CDR3 loop: CAIAGDLSIDTQYF. The CDR3 DNA is TGTGCCATCGCGGGGGACCTTTCTATAGATACGCAGTATTTT.

This clonotype was counted at least ten times. This sequence joins TRBV9 and TRBJ2-1; 10 bases are a match to TRBD2. Germline V gives CDR1 SGDLS, CDR2 YYNGEE. This CDR3 is built from 16 residues. The ends lost 0 bases at V and 6 bases at J; junction bases unmatched: 6. DNA of the CDR3: TGTGCCAGCAGCGTAGGGCTAGCGGGAGTCGGCAATGAGCAGTTCTTC. It is translated as CASSVGLAGVGNEQFF.

The rearrangement joins TRBV2 to TRBJ2-3; 8 bases fit TRBD2. The CDR3 covers 13 residues. Germline assignment: CDR1 SNHLY and CDR2 FYNNEI. With V trimmed by 6 bases and J by 4 bases, 3 bases remained unmatched. CDR3 region: CASRTGGADTQYF. In nucleotides, the CDR3 is TGTGCCAGCAGGACCGGGGGGGCAGATACGCAGTATTTT.

This clonotype has a count of ten or more. The chain carries TRBV20-1 and TRBJ2-5; D is unclear. Germline V CDR1 and CDR2: DFQATT, SNEGSKA (reference sequence). The CDR3 totals 12 residues. The V end was cut by 3 bases, the J end by 4 bases, with 9 bases between. CDR3 coding DNA: TGCAGTGCTAGTACAGCGTCAGAGACCCAGTACTTC. Translation gives CSASTASETQYF.

The rearrangement joins TRBV4-1 to TRBJ2-1; 9 nucleotides align to TRBD2. Germline loops: CDR1 MGHRA, CDR2 YSYEKL. The ends lost 0 bases at V and 6 bases at J; junction bases unmatched: 6. The CDR3 totals 16 residues. The CDR3 protein is CASSQDRLAGSNEQFF. Here the CDR3 DNA reads TGCGCCAGCAGCCAAGATCGGCTAGCGGGAAGCAATGAGCAGTTCTTC.

This clonotype has a count of ten or more. The chain combines TRBV5-6 with TRBJ2-1, with TRBD1 matching over 8 bases. With V trimmed by 4 bases and J by 16 bases, 10 bases remained unmatched. Germline V lookup: CDR1 SGHDT, CDR2 YYEEEE. This CDR3 contains 12 residues. For the CDR3, the DNA is TGTGCCAGCAGCAGGACAGGGTTCAATGAATTCTTC. Its translation is CASSRTGFNEFF.

V usage is TRBV11-1 and J usage is TRBJ1-1, with 7 bases lining up with TRBD1. The CDR3 covers 16 residues. Per the germline V gene, CDR1 is SGHAT and CDR2 is FQDESV (reference sequence). Losses at the gene ends were 5 bases for V and 8 bases for J; bases not matched to a gene: 17. CDR3 in DNA: TGTGCCAGCAGCCCTGCGGCTTTTGACAGGGTTTGGGAAGCTTTCTTT. Protein product: CASSPAAFDRVWEAFF.

The V and J genes are TRBV7-9 and TRBJ2-7; 10 nucleotides match TRBD1. Germline V gives CDR1 SEHNR, CDR2 FQNEAQ (reference sequence). CDR3 length: 14 amino acids. After removal of 6 bases from V and 3 bases from J, the junction contained 5 bases not matched to a gene. CDR3 loop: CASSRQGAFYEQYF. The DNA of the CDR3 is TGTGCCAGCAGTCGACAGGGGGCGTTCTACGAGCAGTACTTC.

This clonotype was found many times. The chain employs TRBV5-1 and TRBJ2-7; D unclear. V was cut by 0 bases and J by 4 bases, with 14 bases left in between. The germline V gene has CDR1 SGHRS and CDR2 YFSETQ. This CDR3 comprises 15 residues. CDR3 sequence: CASSLGDHGRYEQYF. CDR3 in DNA: TGCGCCAGCAGCTTGGGGGATCACGGAAGGTACGAGCAGTACTTC.

The table lists this clonotype with a count of one. This likely comes from a read error, as the CDR3 has no conserved phenylalanine or tryptophan at its end. The J gene is TRBJ1-1, the V gene TRBV7-8; no clear D gene. Germline V lookup: CDR1 SGHVS, CDR2 FQNEAQ. This CDR3 region has 14 residues. V was pared by 0 bases and J by 4 bases, with 9 bases between. Here the CDR3 reads CASSLAEFGTEAFL. The CDR3 nucleotides are TGTGCCAGCAGCTTAGCGGAGTTCGGCACTGAAGCTTTCTTA.

Only a few counts were recorded for this clonotype. The chain is built from TRBV3-1 and TRBJ2-7, with 7 bases aligning to TRBD2. This CDR3 region has 14 residues. Germline trimming cut 1 base from V and 10 bases from J; bases unmatched to any gene: 10. CDR1 LGHDT and CDR2 YNNKEL come from the germline V gene (reference sequence). The CDR3 nucleotides are TGTGCCAGCAGCCAAGGGCTGTCTAGCGGTGCTCAGTACTTC. This gives the protein CASSQGLSSGAQYF.

In this sample, this clonotype turned up a few times. J is TRBJ2-1 and V is TRBV11-2; 7 bases fit TRBD2. CDR3 length: 15 amino acids. The V gene end was trimmed by 5 bases and the J gene end by 0 bases; junction bases not matched to a gene: 4. Germline assignment: CDR1 SGHAT and CDR2 FQNNGV. The DNA of the CDR3 is TGTGCCAGCAGCCAGCGGGGTAGCTCCTACAATGAGCAGTTCTTC. Its translation is CASSQRGSSYNEQFF. The full variable domain, its missing parts supplied by reference TRBV11-2 and TRBJ2-1, is EAGVAQSPRYKIIEKRQSVAFWCNPISGHATLYWYQQILGQGPKLLIQFQNNGVVDDSQLPKDRFSAERLKGVDSTLKIQPAKLEDSAVYLCASSQRGSSYNEQFFGPGTRLTVL.

Many counts were recorded for this clonotype. V is TRBV19 and J is TRBJ1-4, with D perhaps TRBD1 (5 bases). The CDR3 sequence is 13 residues long. Per the germline V gene, CDR1 is LNHDA and CDR2 is SQIVND (reference sequence). The V end lost 5 bases, the J end lost 7 bases, and 11 bases lay between the germline ends. The CDR3 spells CASSSQGGEKLFF. The CDR3 DNA follows: TGTGCCAGTAGTTCCCAGGGAGGTGAAAAACTGTTTTTT.

This clonotype was seen repeatedly, ten times or more. This chain connects TRBV11-1 to TRBJ2-7, with D maybe TRBD2 (6 bases). This CDR3 contains 15 residues. Germline CDR1 SGHAT, CDR2 FQDESV (reference sequence). V lost 5 bases and J lost 7, with 21 bases in between. DNA of the CDR3: TGTGCCAGCAGCCTTCTTGGTGGCCCGGGGGAGGAGCAGTACTTC. It is translated as CASSLLGGPGEEQYF.

This clonotype was seen repeatedly, ten times or more. This chain links TRBV2 with TRBJ2-3, with 8 bases aligning to TRBD1. V was pared by 6 bases and J by 8 bases, with 4 bases of the junction left unmatched. The CDR3 sequence is 12 residues long. The V gene's germline CDR1 is SNHLY and CDR2 FYNNEI. In DNA form, the CDR3 reads TGTGCCAGCAGCGCAGGGGGCGGTACGCAGTATTTT. Amino acids: CASSAGGGTQYF.

Worth noting for this clonotype: Being one base from a much bigger clone, this may be a read error. The chain links TRBV5-5 to TRBJ1-2; maybe TRBD1 (6 bases). Germline lookup yields CDR1 SGHKS and CDR2 YYEKEE (reference sequence). The length of the CDR3 is 14 residues. V lost 1 base and J lost 6, with 13 bases in between. The CDR3 is CASSLLGAGHGYTF. The CDR3 bases are TGTGCCAGCAGCTTGTTGGGGGCTGGCCATGGCTACACCTTC.

This clonotype was observed at least ten times. The chain is built from TRBV5-1 and TRBJ1-6, with TRBD1 as a possible D gene (6 bases). CDR1 SGHRS and CDR2 YFSETQ come from the germline V gene. V shed 4 bases and J shed 5 bases, with 13 bases lying between them. CDR3 length: 15 residues. The CDR3 bases are TGCGCCAGCAGCCCCGAAGGGGGTAATAATTCACCCCTCCACTTT. Translation: CASSPEGGNNSPLHF.

The chain links TRBV20-1 to TRBJ2-2; D is perhaps TRBD1 (5 bases). V lost 4 bases and J 4 bases, leaving 13 bases between the germline ends. The CDR3 extends over 14 amino acids. Germline V gene lookup returns CDR1 DFQATT and CDR2 SNEGSKA (reference sequence). CDR3 in amino acids: CSAIQGPVTGELFF. For the CDR3, the DNA is TGCAGTGCTATCCAGGGCCCGGTCACCGGGGAGCTGTTTTTT.

CDR3 protein: CASSTRRTSGRAYGDTQYF. CDR3 DNA sequence: TGTGCCAGCAGCACCCGGAGGACTAGCGGGAGGGCCTATGGAGATACGCAGTATTTT. This rearrangement joins TRBV11-2 to TRBJ2-3; TRBD2 agrees at 15 bases. The CDR3 consists of 19 residues. Germline CDR1 is SGHAT and CDR2 is FQNNGV. The ends lost 5 bases at V and 5 bases at J; junction bases unmatched: 14.

This clonotype was observed a few times. This chain links TRBV6-5 with TRBJ2-7, with unresolved D. V lost 4 bases, J lost 5 bases, and 21 bases lay in between. Germline assignment: CDR1 MNHEY and CDR2 SVGAGI. The CDR3 extends over 16 amino acids. CDR3 region: CASSSQPPGSVNEQYF. CDR3 DNA sequence: TGTGCCAGCAGTTCCCAGCCCCCGGGTTCCGTGAACGAGCAGTACTTC.